This is a list of T cell receptor beta chains from one sample in a study of blood T cell repertoires in COVID-19. Only in-frame clones appear in the TCRdb table, and some are missing; sequencing was by immunoSEQ multiplex PCR. The sample records over 120,000 clones, roughly 79% being singletons. The sequenced material came from peripheral blood. The receptors originated from an older woman with acute or convalescent COVID-19. Both conserved end residues are part of each CDR3. The order of the fields is J gene, V gene, clone size, CDR3 protein. Expanded clones are given a class, and other clones once, few, many or no size at all.

j_call: TRBJ1-5
v_call: TRBV9
clone_size: .
cdr3_aa: CASSTGENQPQHF

j_call: TRBJ2-7
v_call: TRBV5-1
clone_size: .
cdr3_aa: CASSLGGQGPYEQYF

j_call: TRBJ1-5
v_call: TRBV21-1
clone_size: .
cdr3_aa: CASSLHWRGGNQPQHF

j_call: TRBJ2-1
v_call: TRBV11-3
clone_size: .
cdr3_aa: CASSPHGTSGNEQFF

j_call: TRBJ2-2
v_call: TRBV28
clone_size: .
cdr3_aa: CASSLIPTGELFF

j_call: TRBJ1-5
v_call: TRBV19
clone_size: few
cdr3_aa: CATTTGLGNQPQHF

j_call: TRBJ2-5
v_call: TRBV6-5
clone_size: .
cdr3_aa: CASSWTGIQETQYF

j_call: TRBJ2-3
v_call: TRBV6-1
clone_size: .
cdr3_aa: CASSEGVQRTDTQYF

j_call: TRBJ1-5
v_call: TRBV19
clone_size: .
cdr3_aa: CASEQGDQPQHF

j_call: TRBJ2-2
v_call: TRBV19
clone_size: .
cdr3_aa: CASSVLKGPELFF

j_call: TRBJ2-7
v_call: TRBV7-8
clone_size: .
cdr3_aa: CASSLYPYAYEQYF

j_call: TRBJ1-3
v_call: TRBV28
clone_size: .
cdr3_aa: CASSTGAGNTIYF

j_call: TRBJ1-3
v_call: TRBV6-5
clone_size: once
cdr3_aa: CASSYTEMAAGNTIYF

j_call: TRBJ1-1
v_call: TRBV5-1
clone_size: .
cdr3_aa: CASSFDINTEAFF

j_call: TRBJ1-3
v_call: TRBV5-1
clone_size: once
cdr3_aa: CASTPGATGTGNTIYF

j_call: TRBJ2-5
v_call: TRBV27
clone_size: .
cdr3_aa: CASSPGGTLLQETQYF

j_call: TRBJ1-6
v_call: TRBV3-1/TRBV3-2
clone_size: .
cdr3_aa: CASSQTTGPLHF

j_call: TRBJ2-1
v_call: TRBV6-4
clone_size: .
cdr3_aa: CASSPDLDYNEQFF

j_call: TRBJ2-5
v_call: TRBV28
clone_size: .
cdr3_aa: CASSLILTPGQGRKTQYF

j_call: TRBJ2-7
v_call: TRBV15
clone_size: .
cdr3_aa: CATSRGAGGNYEQYF

j_call: TRBJ2-7
v_call: TRBV10-3
clone_size: .
cdr3_aa: CATEIPGGTYEQYF

j_call: TRBJ2-2
v_call: TRBV7-7
clone_size: .
cdr3_aa: CASSSTTSGGTGELFF

j_call: TRBJ2-3
v_call: TRBV7-6
clone_size: .
cdr3_aa: CASSSEGTSTDTQYF

j_call: TRBJ1-6
v_call: TRBV4-2
clone_size: .
cdr3_aa: CASSQSGSSYNSPLHF

j_call: TRBJ2-2
v_call: TRBV6-5
clone_size: .
cdr3_aa: CASSWDRGTGELFF

j_call: TRBJ2-3
v_call: TRBV20-1
clone_size: .
cdr3_aa: CSASSDTQYF

j_call: TRBJ1-1
v_call: TRBV5-1
clone_size: .
cdr3_aa: CASSPFLGFGDTEAFF

j_call: TRBJ2-1
v_call: TRBV15
clone_size: .
cdr3_aa: CATSRGLAESSYNEQFF

j_call: TRBJ2-1
v_call: TRBV9
clone_size: .
cdr3_aa: CASTGRAGRNEQFF

j_call: TRBJ1-5
v_call: TRBV19
clone_size: .
cdr3_aa: CASTTGTVIINQPQHF

j_call: TRBJ2-7
v_call: TRBV30
clone_size: .
cdr3_aa: CAWRKSGMDSYEQYF

j_call: TRBJ1-1
v_call: TRBV29-1
clone_size: .
cdr3_aa: CSVETYHGAFF

j_call: TRBJ2-6
v_call: TRBV28
clone_size: .
cdr3_aa: CASSLGGSGANVLTF

j_call: TRBJ2-1
v_call: TRBV7-9
clone_size: .
cdr3_aa: CASSPEFGQRGNEQFF

j_call: TRBJ2-7
v_call: TRBV9
clone_size: once
cdr3_aa: CASSPRLAGDYEQYF

j_call: TRBJ1-2
v_call: TRBV28
clone_size: .
cdr3_aa: CASSLWDGTGGFTRGYTF

j_call: TRBJ2-7
v_call: TRBV2
clone_size: .
cdr3_aa: CASSEGGTQAYEQYF

j_call: TRBJ1-3
v_call: TRBV28
clone_size: .
cdr3_aa: CASSAPPRDTGNTIYF

j_call: TRBJ2-7
v_call: TRBV28
clone_size: .
cdr3_aa: CASSLYLAGYEQYF

j_call: TRBJ2-3
v_call: TRBV7-9
clone_size: .
cdr3_aa: CASRQQGSDTQYF

j_call: TRBJ1-1
v_call: TRBV11-2
clone_size: .
cdr3_aa: CASSLRQGRTEAFF

j_call: TRBJ2-5
v_call: TRBV6-5
clone_size: .
cdr3_aa: CASSYSTSGSETQYF

j_call: TRBJ1-4
v_call: TRBV2
clone_size: .
cdr3_aa: CASSARTSDSEKLFF

j_call: TRBJ2-7
v_call: TRBV6-1
clone_size: .
cdr3_aa: CASSEPGLAAMEQYF

j_call: TRBJ2-7
v_call: TRBV25-1
clone_size: few
cdr3_aa: CASSGPLGTGSYEQYF

j_call: TRBJ1-6
v_call: TRBV5-1
clone_size: few
cdr3_aa: CASSLGRGPRGDSPLHF

j_call: TRBJ2-7
v_call: TRBV6-4
clone_size: .
cdr3_aa: CASSDSLTARGSSYEQYF

j_call: TRBJ1-5
v_call: TRBV4-2
clone_size: .
cdr3_aa: CASSQERQRQVGNQPQHF

j_call: TRBJ2-1
v_call: TRBV10-3
clone_size: .
cdr3_aa: CAVQKRNDYNEQFF

j_call: TRBJ2-5
v_call: TRBV14
clone_size: once
cdr3_aa: CASSQDWWTGEKETQYF

j_call: TRBJ2-5
v_call: TRBV27
clone_size: .
cdr3_aa: CASSITSGRLQETQYF

j_call: TRBJ2-2
v_call: TRBV11-3
clone_size: .
cdr3_aa: CASSLDSGVAGTGELFF

j_call: TRBJ1-4
v_call: TRBV11-2
clone_size: .
cdr3_aa: CASSLTGEKLFF

j_call: TRBJ1-2
v_call: TRBV28
clone_size: .
cdr3_aa: CASSSPSTRRYGYTF

j_call: TRBJ2-1
v_call: TRBV27
clone_size: many
cdr3_aa: CASTFGLAENNEQFF